The text below deals with one T cell receptor beta chain. This clone was detected a few times. Its cognate antigen has yet to be identified. No base qualities exist here, and no much larger clone lies one base off it. These data come from a study of blood T cell repertoires in COVID-19 (dated by TCRdb to about 2020). Study-wide context: The collaborator samples originated in the United States, Italy and Spain and spanned the acute and convalescent phases of COVID-19. Nearly every sample came with metadata listing a de-identified subject ID, COVID-19 status, age in years and sex. The material from the prospective study consisted of cDNA or gDNA derived from T cells, B-cell-depleted T cells, or PBMCs. Subjects who had been exposed to COVID-19, were actively infected with it, or had recovered from it provided the deeply sampled blood TCRbeta repertoires that made up the dataset. The samples were drawn from the first 160 participants of the ongoing ImmuneRACE study and from 1,200 or so subjects provided by 6 global collaborators. The repertoires were made available in a free public database intended to serve as a resource for research on the immune response to SARS-CoV-2. Where available, HLA class I and class II types were taken from metadata supplied by the sample provider and were not determined by assay-based typing.

The full study reports these points: The amount of clinical and demographic metadata varied by source and participant and was provided uncurated.

Whole blood was collected in K2EDTA tubes by collaborating institutions according to the institutions' own protocols. Collaborator samples were shipped for TCRbeta analysis as frozen whole blood, isolated PBMCs, or DNA extracted from either sample type. Based on the germline V gene (reference sequence), the CDR1 and CDR2 sequences are GTSNPN and SVGIG. Trimming takes 4 bases from V and 7 bases from J, and the germline ends sit 16 bases apart. The CDR3 holds 14 amino acids from the cysteine to the phenylalanine. The only DNA kept is the CDR3, 42 bases in frame from the first base. The immunoSEQ Assay, a bias-controlled multiplex PCR, was used to amplify TCRbeta CDR3 regions from genomic DNA. The original pipeline was this. The number of nucleated cells in each sample was estimated from the amplification of reference gene primers within the assay. To quantify the absolute abundance of each unique TCRbeta CDR3 rearrangement, sequence reads were collapsed and filtered. Productive Simpson clonality was computed per sample as the square root of Simpson's diversity index over productive rearrangements. This immuneACCESS table, as held by TCRdb, lists in-frame sequences with V and J called but not all clones. Of the missing ones, under half trace to an unresolved V gene in checked studies; the others have no known cause. That table furnishes V, J and clone size, whereas the DNA furnished D and trimming. The sample profile shows fewer than 40,000 clones; more than 60% of them were found once. The ten top clones hold 1.5% to 2.5% of the sample.

Sequencing used peripheral blood. The rearrangement joined TRBV30 to TRBJ1-4, with a weak D call of TRBD1 (5 bases match). This TCR derives from a man in his sixties with active COVID-19. The DNA sequence is as follows: TGTGCCTGGACTGACGGGGGGACTCGTGAAAAACTGTTTTTT. This translates into CAWTDGGTREKLFF.